This T cell receptor (beta chain) is from a study of cytomegalovirus exposure and HLA in healthy donors. V lost 7 bases, J lost 10 bases, and 20 bases lay in between. This CDR3 has 15 amino acids. CDR1 and CDR2 from the germline V gene are MNHNS and SASEGT. Primers: 60 Vbeta forward and 13 Jbeta reverse. The repertoire was sequenced with immunoSEQ multiplex PCR; TCRdb's copy has only in-frame clones and lacks some. The sample holds about 160,000 clones, 80% to 85% seen once. The rearrangement joins TRBV6-1 to TRBJ1-6, with a possible D match to TRBD1 (5 bases). The sample taken for sequencing was PBMCs. This sequence originates from a man younger than 45 in good health and CMV-seronegative. CDR3 nucleotide sequence: TGTGCCAGCACCGGGGGACCCAAAAGTTGGTCACCCCTCCACTTT. Translation: CASTGGPKSWSPLHF.